Sequencing of this TCR beta chain was carried out in a study of cytomegalovirus exposure and HLA in healthy donors. PCR employed 60 Vbeta and 13 Jbeta primers. Measured with immunoSEQ multiplex PCR; TCRdb has only the in-frame clones, and not every one. The table lists 95,000 to 150,000 clones, roughly three fifths of them singletons. This clone was recorded once. What it recognizes is unknown. CDR1 and CDR2 from the germline V gene are MNHEY and SMNVEV (reference sequence). CDR3 size: 12 residues. The trim removed 6 bases at V and 6 bases at J, leaving 5 bases unmatched. Overall study results and limits: In a later analysis, across HLA loci, associated TCR counts were highest for DRB1, lowest for HLA-C. A later analysis linked roughly 17,000 TCR beta sequences to HLA alleles at 0.05 false discovery rate.

Sequenced sample: PBMCs. This sequence was found in a woman in her thirties or forties in good health and CMV-seropositive. V usage is TRBV27 and J usage is TRBJ2-7; 7 nucleotides line up with TRBD1. Here the CDR3 DNA reads TGTGCCAGCAGCCTAACAGGGGTCGAGCAGTACTTC. This translates into CASSLTGVEQYF.